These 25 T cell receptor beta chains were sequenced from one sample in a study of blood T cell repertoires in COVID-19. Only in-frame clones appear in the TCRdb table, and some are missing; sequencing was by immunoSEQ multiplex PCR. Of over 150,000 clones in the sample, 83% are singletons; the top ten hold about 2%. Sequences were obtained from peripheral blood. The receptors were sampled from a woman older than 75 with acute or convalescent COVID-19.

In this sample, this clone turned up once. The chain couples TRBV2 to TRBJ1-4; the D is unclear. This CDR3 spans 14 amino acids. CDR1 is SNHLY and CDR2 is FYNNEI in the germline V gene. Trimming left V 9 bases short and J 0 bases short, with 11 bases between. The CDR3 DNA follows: TGTGCCAGTAATAGAGCATCAACTAATGAAAAACTGTTTTTT. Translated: CASNRASTNEKLFF. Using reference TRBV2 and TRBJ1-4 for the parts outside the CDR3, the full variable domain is EPEVTQTPSHQVTQMGQEVILRCVPISNHLYFYWYRQILGQKVEFLVSFYNNEISEKSEIFDDQFSVERPDGSNFTLKIRSTKLEDSAMYFCASNRASTNEKLFFGSGTQLSVL.

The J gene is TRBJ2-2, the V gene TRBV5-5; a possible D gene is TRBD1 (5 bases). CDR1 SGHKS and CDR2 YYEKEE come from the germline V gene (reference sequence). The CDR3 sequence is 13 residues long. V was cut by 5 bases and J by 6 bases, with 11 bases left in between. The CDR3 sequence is CASRSGSAGELFF. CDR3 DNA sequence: TGTGCCAGCAGGTCAGGGTCGGCCGGGGAGCTGTTTTTT.

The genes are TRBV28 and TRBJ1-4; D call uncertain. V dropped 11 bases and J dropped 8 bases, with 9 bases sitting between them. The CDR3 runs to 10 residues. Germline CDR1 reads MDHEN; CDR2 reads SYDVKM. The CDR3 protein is CAAGREKLFF. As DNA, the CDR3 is TGTGCCGCCGGGAGAGAAAAACTGTTTTTT.

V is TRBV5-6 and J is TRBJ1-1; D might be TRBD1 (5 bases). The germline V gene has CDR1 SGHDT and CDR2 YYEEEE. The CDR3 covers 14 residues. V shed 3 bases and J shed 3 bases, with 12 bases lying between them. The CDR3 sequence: CASSWAGIDTEAFF. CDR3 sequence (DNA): TGTGCCAGCAGCTGGGCAGGGATTGACACTGAAGCTTTCTTT.

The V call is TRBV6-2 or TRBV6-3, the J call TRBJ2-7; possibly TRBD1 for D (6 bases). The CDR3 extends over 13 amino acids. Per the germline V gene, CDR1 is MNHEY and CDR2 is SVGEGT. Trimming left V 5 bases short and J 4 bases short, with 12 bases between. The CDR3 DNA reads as TGTGCCAGCAGTCCGGACAGTCTTTACGAGCAGTACTTC. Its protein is CASSPDSLYEQYF.

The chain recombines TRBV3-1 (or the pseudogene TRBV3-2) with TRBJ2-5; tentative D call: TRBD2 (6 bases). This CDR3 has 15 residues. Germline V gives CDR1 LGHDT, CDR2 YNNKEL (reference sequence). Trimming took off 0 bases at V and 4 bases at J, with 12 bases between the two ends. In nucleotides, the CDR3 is TGTGCCAGCAGCCAAGAAGCACGGAGGGGAGAGACCCAGTACTTC. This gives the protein CASSQEARRGETQYF.

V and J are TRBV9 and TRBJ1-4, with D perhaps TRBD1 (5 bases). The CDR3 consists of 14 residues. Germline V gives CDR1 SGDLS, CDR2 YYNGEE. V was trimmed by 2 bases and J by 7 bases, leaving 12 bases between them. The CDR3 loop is CASSVAQGGEKLFF. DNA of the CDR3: TGTGCCAGCAGCGTTGCCCAGGGAGGTGAAAAACTGTTTTTT. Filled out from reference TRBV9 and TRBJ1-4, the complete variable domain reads DSGVTQTPKHLITATGQRVTLRCSPRSGDLSVYWYQQSLDQGLQFLIQYYNGEERAKGNILERFSAQQFPDLHSELNLSSLELGDSALYFCASSVAQGGEKLFFGSGTQLSVL.

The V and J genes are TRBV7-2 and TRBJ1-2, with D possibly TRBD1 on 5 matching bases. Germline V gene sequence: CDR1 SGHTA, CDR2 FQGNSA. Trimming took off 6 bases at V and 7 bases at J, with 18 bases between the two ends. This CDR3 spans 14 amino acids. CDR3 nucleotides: TGTGCCAGCAGTCAGGACACCGAGAGGCTTGGCTACACCTTC. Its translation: CASSQDTERLGYTF.

CDR3 coding DNA: TGTGCCAGCAGCTTGGACAGGGGATACACCGGGGAGCTGTTTTTT. It codes for CASSLDRGYTGELFF. The J gene is TRBJ2-2, the V gene TRBV11-3; 9 positions agree with TRBD1. With 3 bases clipped from V and 3 bases from J, the junction kept 2 bases outside the gene matches. The CDR3 covers 15 residues. Germline CDR1 is SGHNT and CDR2 is YENEEA.

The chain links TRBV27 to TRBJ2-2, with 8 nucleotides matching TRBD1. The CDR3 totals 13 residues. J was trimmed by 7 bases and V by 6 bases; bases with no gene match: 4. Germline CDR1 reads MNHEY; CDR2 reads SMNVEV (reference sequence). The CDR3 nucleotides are TGTGCCAGCAGGCGGACAGGGCTCGGGGAGCTGTTTTTT. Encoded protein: CASRRTGLGELFF.

CDR3 nucleotide sequence: TGCGCCAGCAGCGAGCAGGGGGGCACTGAAGCTTTCTTT. Translating gives CASSEQGGTEAFF. The chain uses TRBV5-1 and TRBJ1-1; 7 bases fit TRBD1. CDR1 is SGHRS, CDR2 YFSETQ, per germline. This CDR3 is built from 13 residues. The J segment lost 4 bases and the V segment lost 4 bases, leaving 4 bases of the junction unmatched.

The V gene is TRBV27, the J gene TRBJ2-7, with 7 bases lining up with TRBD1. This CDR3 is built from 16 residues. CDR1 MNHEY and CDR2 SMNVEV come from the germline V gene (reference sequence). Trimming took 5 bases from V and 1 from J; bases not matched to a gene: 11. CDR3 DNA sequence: TGTGCCAGCAGTCTTCGGACAGGATCGGTGTCCTACGAGCAGTACTTC. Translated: CASSLRTGSVSYEQYF.

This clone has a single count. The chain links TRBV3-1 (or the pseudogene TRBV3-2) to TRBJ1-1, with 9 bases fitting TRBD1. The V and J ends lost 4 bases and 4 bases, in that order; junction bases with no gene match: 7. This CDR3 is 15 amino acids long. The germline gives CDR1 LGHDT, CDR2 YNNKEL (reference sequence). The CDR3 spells CASSPYLTGGTEAFF. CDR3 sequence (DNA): TGTGCCAGCAGCCCCTACCTGACAGGGGGCACTGAAGCTTTCTTT.

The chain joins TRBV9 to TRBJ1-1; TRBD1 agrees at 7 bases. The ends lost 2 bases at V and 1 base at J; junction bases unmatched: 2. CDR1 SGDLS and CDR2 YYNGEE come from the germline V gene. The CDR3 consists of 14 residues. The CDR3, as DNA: TGTGCCAGCAGCGTTGGGACAGAGAACACTGAAGCTTTCTTT. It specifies CASSVGTENTEAFF.

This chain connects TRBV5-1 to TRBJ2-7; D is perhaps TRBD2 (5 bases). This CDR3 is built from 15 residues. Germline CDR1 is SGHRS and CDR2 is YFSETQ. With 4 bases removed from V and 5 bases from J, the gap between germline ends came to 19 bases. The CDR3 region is CASSPDSGSKNEQYF. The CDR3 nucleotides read TGCGCCAGCAGCCCCGATAGTGGGAGTAAAAACGAGCAGTACTTC. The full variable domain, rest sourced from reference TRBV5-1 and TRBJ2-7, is KAGVTQTPRYLIKTRGQQVTLSCSPISGHRSVSWYQQTPGQGLQFLFEYFSETQRNKGNFPGRFSGRQFSNSRSEMNVSTLELGDSALYLCASSPDSGSKNEQYFGPGTRLTVT.

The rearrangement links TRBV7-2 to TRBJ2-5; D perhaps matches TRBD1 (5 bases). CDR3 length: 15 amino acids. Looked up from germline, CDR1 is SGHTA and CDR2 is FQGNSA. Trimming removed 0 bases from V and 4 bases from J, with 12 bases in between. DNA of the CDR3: TGTGCCAGCAGCTTAGCCGACAGCTTTGGAGAGACCCAGTACTTC. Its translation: CASSLADSFGETQYF.

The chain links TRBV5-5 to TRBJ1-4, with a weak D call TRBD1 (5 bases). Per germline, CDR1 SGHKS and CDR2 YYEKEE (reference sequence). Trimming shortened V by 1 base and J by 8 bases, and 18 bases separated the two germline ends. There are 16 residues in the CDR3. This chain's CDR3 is CASSLMVRVVSEKLFF. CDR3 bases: TGTGCCAGCAGCTTGATGGTCAGGGTGGTGTCCGAAAAACTGTTTTTT.

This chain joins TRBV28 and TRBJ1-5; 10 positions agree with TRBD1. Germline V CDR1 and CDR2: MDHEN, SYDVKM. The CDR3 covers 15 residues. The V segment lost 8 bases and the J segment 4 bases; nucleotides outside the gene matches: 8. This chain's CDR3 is CASRFGDRGNQPQHF. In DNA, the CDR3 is TGTGCCAGCCGCTTTGGGGACAGGGGTAATCAGCCCCAGCATTTT.

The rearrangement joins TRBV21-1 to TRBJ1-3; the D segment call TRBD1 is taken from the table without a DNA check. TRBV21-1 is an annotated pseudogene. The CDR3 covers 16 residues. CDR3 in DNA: TGTGCCAGCAGCTCAGCGTACAGGGGGCAGGGAGACACCATATATTTT. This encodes CASSSAYRGQGDTIYF.

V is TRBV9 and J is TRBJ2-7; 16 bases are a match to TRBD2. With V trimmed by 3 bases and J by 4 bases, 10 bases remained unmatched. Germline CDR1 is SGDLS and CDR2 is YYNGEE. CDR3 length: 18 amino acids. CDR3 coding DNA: TGTGCCAGCAGCGAGGGGACTAGCGGGGGGGCGGTCTCATACGAGCAGTACTTC. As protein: CASSEGTSGGAVSYEQYF.

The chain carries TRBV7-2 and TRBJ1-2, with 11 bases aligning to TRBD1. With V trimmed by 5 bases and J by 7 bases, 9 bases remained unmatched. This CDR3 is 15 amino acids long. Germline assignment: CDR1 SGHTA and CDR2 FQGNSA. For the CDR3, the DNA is TGTGCCAGCAGCCCCCGGACAGGGGGCCTCGGTGGCTACACCTTC. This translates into CASSPRTGGLGGYTF.

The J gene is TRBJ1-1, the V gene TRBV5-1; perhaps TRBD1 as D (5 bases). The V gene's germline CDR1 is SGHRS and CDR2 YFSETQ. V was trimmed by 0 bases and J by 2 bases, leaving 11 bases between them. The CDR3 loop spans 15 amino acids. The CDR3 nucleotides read TGCGCCAGCAGCTTGGGGGGGACTATAAACACTGAAGCTTTCTTT. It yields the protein CASSLGGTINTEAFF.

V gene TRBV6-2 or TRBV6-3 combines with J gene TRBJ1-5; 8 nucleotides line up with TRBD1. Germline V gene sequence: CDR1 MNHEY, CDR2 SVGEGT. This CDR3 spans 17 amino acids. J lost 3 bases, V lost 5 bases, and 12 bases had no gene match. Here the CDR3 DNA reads TGTGCCAGCAGTCGGTCGATTGGACAGGGCCTCAATCAGCCCCAGCATTTT. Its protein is CASSRSIGQGLNQPQHF.

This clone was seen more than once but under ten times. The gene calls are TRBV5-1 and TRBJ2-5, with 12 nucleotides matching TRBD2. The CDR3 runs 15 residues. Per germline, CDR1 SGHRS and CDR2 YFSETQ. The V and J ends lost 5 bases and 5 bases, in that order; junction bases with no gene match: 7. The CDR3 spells CASRTSGGNLETQYF. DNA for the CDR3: TGCGCCAGCAGGACTAGCGGGGGTAATCTGGAGACCCAGTACTTC.

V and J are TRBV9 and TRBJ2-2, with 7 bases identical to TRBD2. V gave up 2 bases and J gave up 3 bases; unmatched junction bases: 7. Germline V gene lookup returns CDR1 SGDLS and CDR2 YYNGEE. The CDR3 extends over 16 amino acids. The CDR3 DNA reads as TGTGCCAGCAGCGTCCAGCGGGGTTTCGACACCGGGGAGCTGTTTTTT. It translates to CASSVQRGFDTGELFF.